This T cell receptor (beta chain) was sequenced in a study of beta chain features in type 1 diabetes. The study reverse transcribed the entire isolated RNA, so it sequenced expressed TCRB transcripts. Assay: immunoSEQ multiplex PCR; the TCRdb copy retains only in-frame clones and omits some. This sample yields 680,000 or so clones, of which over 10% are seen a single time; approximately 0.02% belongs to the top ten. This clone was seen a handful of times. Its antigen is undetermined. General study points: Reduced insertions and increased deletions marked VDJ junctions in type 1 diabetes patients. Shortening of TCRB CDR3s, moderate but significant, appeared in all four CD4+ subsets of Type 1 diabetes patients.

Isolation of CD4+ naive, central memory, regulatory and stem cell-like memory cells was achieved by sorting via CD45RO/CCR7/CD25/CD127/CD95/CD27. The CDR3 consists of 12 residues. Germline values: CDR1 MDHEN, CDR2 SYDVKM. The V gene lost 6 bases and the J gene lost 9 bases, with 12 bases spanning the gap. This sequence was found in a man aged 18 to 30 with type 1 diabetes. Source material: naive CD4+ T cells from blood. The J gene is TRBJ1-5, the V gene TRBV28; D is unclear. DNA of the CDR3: TGTGCCAGCAGGGGGTCCGAAGGGCCCCAGCATTTT. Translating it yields CASRGSEGPQHF.